This T cell receptor beta chain was captured in a study of cytomegalovirus exposure and HLA in healthy donors. The V gene's germline CDR1 is MGHRA and CDR2 YSYEKL. The CDR3 spans 16 residues. The junction had 6 bases not matched to a gene; V was cut back by 2 bases and J by 4 bases. The method was immunoSEQ multiplex PCR; TCRdb's version includes in-frame clones alone and lacks a portion of them. The sample contains 250,000 to 300,000 clones, 85% to 90% of which appear only once. The source material was PBMCs. This TCR derives from a woman under 30 in good health and CMV-seronegative. The gene calls are TRBV4-1 and TRBJ1-4, with 8 bases matching TRBD1. The CDR3 DNA follows: TGCGCCAGCAGCCAACCAACGACAGGGGATAATGAAAAACTGTTTTTT. It yields the protein CASSQPTTGDNEKLFF.